The T cell receptor beta chain under discussion was sequenced for a study of blood T cell repertoires in COVID-19. The V gene's germline CDR1 is SGHRS and CDR2 YFSETQ. V dropped 3 bases and J dropped 10; count of bases not matched to a gene: 10. The CDR3 runs to 15 residues. Clones were read by immunoSEQ multiplex PCR, and TCRdb kept only the in-frame ones, dropping some. Seen here are 150,000 to 200,000 clones, approximately 73% observed once, and the top ten hold less than 20%. Those who participated ranged in age from roughly 18 to 89 years and resided in roughly 26 US areas. This clonotype was obtained from a woman in her fifties or sixties with acute COVID-19. This chain uses TRBV5-1 with TRBJ1-6, with 7 bases fitting TRBD1. Sequencing used PBMCs or T cells enriched from blood (not recorded which). DNA for the CDR3: TGCGCCAGCAGCTCCGAATTGACAGGGCAATCACCCCTCCACTTT. Residues: CASSSELTGQSPLHF. Variable domain in full (rest from reference TRBV5-1 and TRBJ1-6): KAGVTQTPRYLIKTRGQQVTLSCSPISGHRSVSWYQQTPGQGLQFLFEYFSETQRNKGNFPGRFSGRQFSNSRSEMNVSTLELGDSALYLCASSSELTGQSPLHFGNGTRLTVT.